This is a list of T cell receptor beta chains from one sample in a study of post-analysis software for immune sequencing data. TCRdb re-derived calls from the PCR reads in MiXCR, one entry per CDR3 protein. The data contain about 460,000 distinct CDR3 sequences, roughly 45% of them seen just once; the ten biggest clones take up about an eighth. What was sequenced was blood. The receptors come from a girl aged 5-17 years with multiple sclerosis. CDR3s include the opening cysteine and the closing phenylalanine or tryptophan. The D gene is left open where the match is weak. Some rows have no size entry. The others give once, few or many, or a class for an expanded clone.

>TRBD2|TRBJ2-2|NA|TRBV20-1
TGCAGTGCTAATACCGGGACTAGCGGAGGAGAAACCGGGGAGCTGTTTTTT
CSANTGTSGGETGELFF
>TRBD1|TRBJ1-4|few|TRBV12-3/TRBV12-4
TGTGCCAGCAGCCCTGGGACAGCGAATGAAAAACTGTTTTTT
CASSPGTANEKLFF
>NA|TRBJ2-4|few|TRBV9
TGTGCCAGCAGCCGAAGGATGACCAAAAACATTCAGTACTTC
CASSRRMTKNIQYF
>NA|TRBJ2-1|NA|TRBV28
TGTGCCAGCAGGAGCCCCGGCGAGCGAGAGCAGTTCTTC
CASRSPGEREQFF
>TRBD2|TRBJ2-3|NA|TRBV20-1
TGCAGTGCTAGAGGGACTAGCGGACACACAGATACGCAGTATTTT
CSARGTSGHTDTQYF
>TRBD2|TRBJ2-7|NA|TRBV29-1
TGCAGCGTTGTAGCGGGCCTAAACTCCTACGAGCAGTACTTC
CSVVAGLNSYEQYF
>TRBD2|TRBJ2-7|NA|TRBV7-8
TGTGCCAGCAGCTTAGCGGGTCTAGCGGGAGCCTACGAGCAGTACTTC
CASSLAGLAGAYEQYF
>NA|TRBJ2-2|NA|TRBV20-1
TGCAGTGCTTATCACGCGAACACCGGGGAGCTGTTTTTT
CSAYHANTGELFF
>NA|TRBJ2-5|few|TRBV7-9
TGTGCCAGCAGCGGGAGCGGGTGGGACCAGAGAAGGGAGACCCAGTACTTC
CASSGSGWDQRRETQYF
>TRBD2|TRBJ2-1|few|TRBV20-1
TGCAGTGCTAGGTATAGCGGGATCAACTACAATGAGCAGTTCTTC
CSARYSGINYNEQFF
>NA|TRBJ2-3|NA|TRBV20-1
TGCAGTGCTAGAGTCGTGGGCCCACCAGGCGATACGCAGTATTTT
CSARVVGPPGDTQYF
>TRBD2|TRBJ2-5|NA|TRBV20-1
TGCAGTGGTAAAGTTAGCGGGAGGGGAGAGACCCAGTACTTC
CSGKVSGRGETQYF
>NA|TRBJ2-5|NA|TRBV4-1
TGCGCTAGGCCGAGACGTAAAGAGACCCAGTACTTC
CARPRRKETQYF
>TRBD1|TRBJ1-4|NA|TRBV27
TGTGCCAGCAGTTTCCTATCTGGGACAGTTAATGAAAAACTGTTTTTT
CASSFLSGTVNEKLFF
>NA|TRBJ1-2|NA|TRBV4-2
TGTGCCAGCAGCCAAGAGGGGCAAACCTCCTATGGCTACACCTTC
CASSQEGQTSYGYTF
>NA|TRBJ2-4|few|TRBV28
TGTGCCAGCAGTTTACTCGGAAACATTCAGTACTTC
CASSLLGNIQYF
>TRBD1|TRBJ2-5|NA|TRBV29-1
TGCAGCGTTCAGGACAGGGGGTTCACGGCCCAGTACTTC
CSVQDRGFTAQYF
>TRBD2|TRBJ2-2|NA|TRBV7-2
TGTGCCAGCAGCCCCCACGGGACTAGCGTCACCGGGGAGCTGTTTTTT
CASSPHGTSVTGELFF
>NA|TRBJ1-2|NA|TRBV5-6
TGTGCCAGCAGCTTGAAGGCCGGCTATGGCTACACCTTC
CASSLKAGYGYTF
>TRBD1|TRBJ1-2|NA|TRBV29-1
TGCAGCGTTGGGGGTGGGACAGGGGCCTTTTCCCGTGGCTACACCTTC
CSVGGGTGAFSRGYTF
>NA|TRBJ1-5|once|TRBV28
TGTACCAGCAGTTCCCCGGGACCGGGACGCAATCAGCCCCAGCATTTT
CTSSSPGPGRNQPQHF
>TRBD1|TRBJ1-4|NA|TRBV6-6
TGTGCCAGCCAGACCGGGACAGGGTCTGAAAAACTGTTTTTT
CASQTGTGSEKLFF
>NA|TRBJ2-3|few|TRBV5-1
TGCGCCAGCAGCTTGGCTCGGATACGCACAGATACGCAGTATTTT
CASSLARIRTDTQYF
>NA|TRBJ2-3|NA|TRBV29-1
TGCAGCGTTGTTGGGGGAGTAGTCACAGATACGCAGTATTTT
CSVVGGVVTDTQYF
>TRBD2|TRBJ2-1|many|TRBV7-3
TGTGCCAGCAGCTCTAGCGGGAGGGCTTACAATGAGCAGTTCTTC
CASSSSGRAYNEQFF
>NA|TRBJ2-7|NA|TRBV20-1
TGCAGTGCTAGAGTTCCGGAGCGCTCCTACGAGCAGTACTTC
CSARVPERSYEQYF
>TRBD1|TRBJ2-5|NA|TRBV14
TGTGCCAGCAGCTACGACAGGGGGGCGAGGGAGCAGTACTTC
CASSYDRGAREQYF
>NA|TRBJ2-5|NA|TRBV12-3/TRBV12-4
TGTGCCAGCAAAATCTTTCCCCTGCTCCGGGGCCAAGAGACCCAGTACTTC
CASKIFPLLRGQETQYF
>TRBD2|TRBJ2-1|NA|TRBV29-1
TGCAGCCTCGCGCCGGGACTAGCGGATTACAATGAGCAGTTCTTC
CSLAPGLADYNEQFF
>NA|TRBJ2-7|NA|TRBV7-2
TGTGCCAGCAGCTTAGAGCAGCGAGTCACGTACGAGCAGTACTTC
CASSLEQRVTYEQYF
>TRBD2|TRBJ2-3|NA|TRBV9
TGTGCCAGCAGCCAGACTAGCGGAATCTCCGCTAGCACAGATACGCAGTATTTT
CASSQTSGISASTDTQYF
>NA|TRBJ2-7|NA|TRBV29-1
TGCAGCGTTCTGGCCTACGAGCAGTACTTC
CSVLAYEQYF